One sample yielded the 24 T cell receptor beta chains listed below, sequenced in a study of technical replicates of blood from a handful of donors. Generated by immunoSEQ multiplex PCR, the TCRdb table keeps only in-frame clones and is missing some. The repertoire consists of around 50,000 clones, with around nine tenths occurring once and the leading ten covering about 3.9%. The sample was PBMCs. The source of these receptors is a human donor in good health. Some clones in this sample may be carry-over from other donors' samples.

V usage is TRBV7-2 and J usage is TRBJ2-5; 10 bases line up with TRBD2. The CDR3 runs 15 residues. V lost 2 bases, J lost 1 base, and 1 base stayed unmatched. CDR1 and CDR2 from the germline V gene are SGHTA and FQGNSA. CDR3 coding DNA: TGTGCCAGCAGCTTATGGACTAGCGGCCAAGAGACCCAGTACTTC. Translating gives CASSLWTSGQETQYF.

The chain's CDR3 is CASSFGLTSYEQYF. CDR3 nucleotides: TGTGCCAGCAGCTTTGGTCTGACTTCCTACGAGCAGTACTTC. V gene TRBV7-9 combines with J gene TRBJ2-7, with D hard to call. Germline-derived CDR1 and CDR2 are SEHNR and FQNEAQ (reference sequence). The CDR3 consists of 14 residues. Trimming pared 3 bases from V and 1 base from J, leaving 10 bases between. The whole variable domain, remainder taken from reference TRBV7-9 and TRBJ2-7, is DTGVSQNPRHKITKRGQNVTFRCDPISEHNRLYWYRQTLGQGPEFLTYFQNEAQLEKSRLLSDRFSAERPKGSFSTLEIQRTEQGDSAMYLCASSFGLTSYEQYFGPGTRLTVT.

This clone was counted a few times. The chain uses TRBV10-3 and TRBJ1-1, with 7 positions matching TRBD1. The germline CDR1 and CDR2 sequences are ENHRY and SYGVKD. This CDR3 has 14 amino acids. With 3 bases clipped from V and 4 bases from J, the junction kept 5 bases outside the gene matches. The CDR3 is CAISEGQGGTEAFF. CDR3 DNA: TGTGCCATCAGTGAAGGGCAGGGGGGCACTGAAGCTTTCTTT.

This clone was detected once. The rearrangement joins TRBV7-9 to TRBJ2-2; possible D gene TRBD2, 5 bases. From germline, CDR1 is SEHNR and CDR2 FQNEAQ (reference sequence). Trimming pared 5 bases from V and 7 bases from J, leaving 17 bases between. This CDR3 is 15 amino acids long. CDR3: CASSPRTASGGELFF. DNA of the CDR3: TGTGCCAGCAGCCCGCGGACTGCCTCGGGCGGGGAGCTGTTTTTT.

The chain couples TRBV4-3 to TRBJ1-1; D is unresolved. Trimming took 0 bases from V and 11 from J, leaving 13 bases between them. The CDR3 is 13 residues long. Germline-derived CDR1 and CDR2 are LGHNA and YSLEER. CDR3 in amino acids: CASSQDRGSRAFF. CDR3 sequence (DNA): TGCGCCAGCAGCCAAGACCGAGGGTCTCGGGCTTTCTTT.

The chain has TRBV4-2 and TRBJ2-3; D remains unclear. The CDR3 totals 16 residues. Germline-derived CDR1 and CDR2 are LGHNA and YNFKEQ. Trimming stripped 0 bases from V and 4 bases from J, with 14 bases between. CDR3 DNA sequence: TGTGCCAGCAGCCAAGAATCCGCTGCTGGGCCAGATACGCAGTATTTT. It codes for CASSQESAAGPDTQYF.

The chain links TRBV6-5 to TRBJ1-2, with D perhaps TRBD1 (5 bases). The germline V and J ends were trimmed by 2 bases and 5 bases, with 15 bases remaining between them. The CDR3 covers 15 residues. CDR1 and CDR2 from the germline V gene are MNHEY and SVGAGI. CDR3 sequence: CASSYGEGDWYGYTF. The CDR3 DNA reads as TGTGCCAGCAGTTACGGGGAAGGGGATTGGTATGGCTACACCTTC.

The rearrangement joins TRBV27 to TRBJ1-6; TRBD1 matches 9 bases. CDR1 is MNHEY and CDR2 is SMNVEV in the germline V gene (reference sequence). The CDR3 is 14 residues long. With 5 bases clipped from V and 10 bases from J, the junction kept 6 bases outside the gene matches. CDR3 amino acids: CASSPGQGWSPLHF. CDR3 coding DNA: TGTGCCAGCAGTCCCGGACAGGGGTGGTCACCCCTCCACTTT.

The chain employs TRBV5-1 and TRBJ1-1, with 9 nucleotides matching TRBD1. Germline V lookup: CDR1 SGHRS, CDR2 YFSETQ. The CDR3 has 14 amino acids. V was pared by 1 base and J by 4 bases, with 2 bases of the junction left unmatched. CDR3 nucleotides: TGCGCCAGCAGCTTGTGGGGACAGGGCACTGAAGCTTTCTTT. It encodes CASSLWGQGTEAFF.

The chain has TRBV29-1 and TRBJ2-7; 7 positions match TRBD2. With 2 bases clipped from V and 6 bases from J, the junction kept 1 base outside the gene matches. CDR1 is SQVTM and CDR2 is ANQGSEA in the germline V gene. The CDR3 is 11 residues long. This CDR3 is CSVERGSEQYF. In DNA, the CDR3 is TGCAGCGTTGAACGCGGGAGCGAGCAGTACTTC.

CDR3 loop: CANRQGADTEAFF. CDR3 sequence (DNA): TGTGCCAACCGACAGGGGGCGGACACTGAAGCTTTCTTT. The rearrangement joins TRBV10-3 to TRBJ1-1, with 10 bases identical to TRBD1. Trimming cost V 10 bases and J 3 bases; bases outside gene matches: 5. In germline, CDR1 is ENHRY, CDR2 SYGVKD. CDR3 length equals 13 residues.

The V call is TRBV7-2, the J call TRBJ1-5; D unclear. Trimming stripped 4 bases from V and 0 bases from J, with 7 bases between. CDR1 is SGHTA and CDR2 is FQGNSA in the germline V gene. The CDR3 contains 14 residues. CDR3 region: CASSSHGSNQPQHF. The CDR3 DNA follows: TGTGCCAGCAGCTCGCACGGTAGCAATCAGCCCCAGCATTTT.

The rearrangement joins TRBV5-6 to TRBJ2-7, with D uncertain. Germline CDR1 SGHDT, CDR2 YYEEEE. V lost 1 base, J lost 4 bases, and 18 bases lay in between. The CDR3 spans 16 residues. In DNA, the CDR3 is TGTGCCAGCAGCTTGACGAGGAAGCGAAAACTATACGAGCAGTACTTC. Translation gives CASSLTRKRKLYEQYF.

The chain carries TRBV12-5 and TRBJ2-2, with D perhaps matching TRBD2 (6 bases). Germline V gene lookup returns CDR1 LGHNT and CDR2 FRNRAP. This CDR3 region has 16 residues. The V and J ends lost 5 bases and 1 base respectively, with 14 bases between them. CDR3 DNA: TGTGCTAGTGGTGCGGGGACTTCGTGGAACACCGGGGAGCTGTTTTTT. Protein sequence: CASGAGTSWNTGELFF.

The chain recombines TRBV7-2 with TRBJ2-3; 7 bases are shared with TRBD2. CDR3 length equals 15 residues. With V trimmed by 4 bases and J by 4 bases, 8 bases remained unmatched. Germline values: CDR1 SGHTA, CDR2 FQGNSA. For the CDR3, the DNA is TGTGCCAGCAGCTCTCAGCGGGGAACTGCAGATACGCAGTATTTT. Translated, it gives CASSSQRGTADTQYF.

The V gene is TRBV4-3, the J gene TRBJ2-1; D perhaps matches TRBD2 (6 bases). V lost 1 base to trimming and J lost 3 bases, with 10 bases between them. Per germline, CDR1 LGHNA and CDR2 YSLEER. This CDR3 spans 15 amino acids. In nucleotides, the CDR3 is TGCGCCAGCAGCCAAGGACTAGTCGGCTACAATGAGCAGTTCTTC. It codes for CASSQGLVGYNEQFF.

CDR3 nucleotide sequence: TGTGCCAGCTCACCCCCCGCAGCGGGAGCCCGAGGGGAGCAGTACTTC. It is translated as CASSPPAAGARGEQYF. V usage is TRBV18 and J usage is TRBJ2-7; TRBD2 agrees at 8 bases. The V and J ends lost 3 bases and 7 bases, in that order; junction bases with no gene match: 14. CDR3 length: 16 amino acids. CDR1 KGHSH and CDR2 LQKENI come from the germline V gene.

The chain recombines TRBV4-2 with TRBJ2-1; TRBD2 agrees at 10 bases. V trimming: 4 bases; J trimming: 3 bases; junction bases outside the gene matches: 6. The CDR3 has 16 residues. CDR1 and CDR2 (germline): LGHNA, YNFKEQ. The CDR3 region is CASSPDTSGIYNEQFF. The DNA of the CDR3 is TGTGCCAGCAGCCCTGATACTAGCGGGATCTACAATGAGCAGTTCTTC.

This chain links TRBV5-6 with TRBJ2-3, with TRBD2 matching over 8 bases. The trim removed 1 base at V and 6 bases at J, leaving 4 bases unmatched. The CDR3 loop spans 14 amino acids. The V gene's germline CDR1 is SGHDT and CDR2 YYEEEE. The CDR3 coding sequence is TGTGCCAGCAGCTTGTTAGCGGGGCCGGATACGCAGTATTTT. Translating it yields CASSLLAGPDTQYF.

The CDR3 protein is CASSLGGLVTGELFF. In DNA form, the CDR3 reads TGTGCCAGCAGCTTAGGGGGCCTGGTCACCGGGGAGCTGTTTTTT. V usage is TRBV11-3 and J usage is TRBJ2-2, with D possibly matching TRBD1 (5 bases). Trimming took off 1 base at V and 4 bases at J, with 10 bases between the two ends. The V gene's germline CDR1 is SGHNT and CDR2 YENEEA. The CDR3 is 15 amino acids.

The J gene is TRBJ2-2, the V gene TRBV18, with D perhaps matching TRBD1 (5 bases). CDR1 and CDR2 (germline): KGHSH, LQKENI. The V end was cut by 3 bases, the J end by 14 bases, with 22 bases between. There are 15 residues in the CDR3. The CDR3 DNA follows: TGTGCCAGCTCACCCCCGAAGGGGCCCTCGTTGGGCCTGTTTTTT. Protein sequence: CASSPPKGPSLGLFF.

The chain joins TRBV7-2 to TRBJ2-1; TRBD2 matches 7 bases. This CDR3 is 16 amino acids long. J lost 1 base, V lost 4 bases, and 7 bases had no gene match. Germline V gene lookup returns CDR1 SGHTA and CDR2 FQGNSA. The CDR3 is CASSSTSRASYNEQFF. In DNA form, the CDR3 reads TGTGCCAGCAGCTCGACTAGCAGAGCATCCTACAATGAGCAGTTCTTC.

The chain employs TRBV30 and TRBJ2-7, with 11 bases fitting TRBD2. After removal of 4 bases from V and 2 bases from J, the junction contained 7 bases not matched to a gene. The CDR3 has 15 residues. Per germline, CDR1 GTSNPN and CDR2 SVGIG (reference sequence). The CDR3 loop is CAWTDGLAGTYEQYF. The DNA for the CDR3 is TGTGCCTGGACCGATGGACTAGCGGGTACCTACGAGCAGTACTTC. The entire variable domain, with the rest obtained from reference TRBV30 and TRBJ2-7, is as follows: SQTIHQWPATLVQPVGSPLSLECTVEGTSNPNLYWYRQAAGRGLQLLFYSVGIGQISSEVPQNLSASRPQDRQFILSSKKLLLSDSGFYLCAWTDGLAGTYEQYFGPGTRLTVT.

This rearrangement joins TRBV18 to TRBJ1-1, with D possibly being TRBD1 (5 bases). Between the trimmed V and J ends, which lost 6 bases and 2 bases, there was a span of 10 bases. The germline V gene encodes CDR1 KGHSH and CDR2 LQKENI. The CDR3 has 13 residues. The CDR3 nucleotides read TGTGCCAGCTCGCCCGACAGTAACACTGAAGCTTTCTTT. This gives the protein CASSPDSNTEAFF. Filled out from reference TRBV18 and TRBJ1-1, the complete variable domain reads NAGVMQNPRHLVRRRGQEARLRCSPMKGHSHVYWYRQLPEEGLKFMVYLQKENIIDESGMPKERFSAEFPKEGPSILRIQQVVRGDSAAYFCASSPDSNTEAFFGQGTRLTVV.